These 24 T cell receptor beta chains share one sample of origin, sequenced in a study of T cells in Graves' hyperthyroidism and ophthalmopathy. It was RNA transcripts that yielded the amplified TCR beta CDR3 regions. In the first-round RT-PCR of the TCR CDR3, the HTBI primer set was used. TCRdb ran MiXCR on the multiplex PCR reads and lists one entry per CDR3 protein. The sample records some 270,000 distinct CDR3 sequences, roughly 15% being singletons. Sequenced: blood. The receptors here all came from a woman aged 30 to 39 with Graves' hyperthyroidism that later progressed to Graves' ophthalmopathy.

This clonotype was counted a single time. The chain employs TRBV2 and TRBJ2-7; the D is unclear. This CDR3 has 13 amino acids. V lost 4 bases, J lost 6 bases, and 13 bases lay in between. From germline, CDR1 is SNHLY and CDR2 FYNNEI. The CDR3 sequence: CASSGPSRGEQYF. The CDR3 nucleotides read TGTGCCAGCAGTGGACCGAGCCGAGGCGAGCAGTACTTC. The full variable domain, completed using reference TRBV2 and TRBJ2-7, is EPEVTQTPSHQVTQMGQEVILRCVPISNHLYFYWYRQILGQKVEFLVSFYNNEISEKSEIFDDQFSVERPDGSNFTLKIRSTKLEDSAMYFCASSGPSRGEQYFGPGTRLTVT.

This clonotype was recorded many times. CDR3 coding DNA: TGTGCCAGCAGTCCCGCCATGGAGACCCAGTACTTC. Protein sequence: CASSPAMETQYF. The rearrangement uses TRBV12-3 or TRBV12-4 and TRBJ2-5; D is ambiguous. Trimming left V 5 bases short and J 5 bases short, with 9 bases between. The CDR3 length is 12 residues.

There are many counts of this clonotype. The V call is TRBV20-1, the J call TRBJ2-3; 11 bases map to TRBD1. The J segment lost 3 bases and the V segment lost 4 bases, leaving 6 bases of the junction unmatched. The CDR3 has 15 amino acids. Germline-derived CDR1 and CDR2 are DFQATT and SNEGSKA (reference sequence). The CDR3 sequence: CSATWTGGGTDTQYF. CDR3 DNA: TGCAGTGCTACTTGGACAGGGGGCGGAACAGATACGCAGTATTTT.

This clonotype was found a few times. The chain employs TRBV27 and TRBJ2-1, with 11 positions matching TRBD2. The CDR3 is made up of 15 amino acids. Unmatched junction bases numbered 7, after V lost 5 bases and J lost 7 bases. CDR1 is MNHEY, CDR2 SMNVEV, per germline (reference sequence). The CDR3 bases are TGTGCCAGCAGTCACGGGACTAGCGGTACTAATGAGCAGTTCTTC. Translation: CASSHGTSGTNEQFF.

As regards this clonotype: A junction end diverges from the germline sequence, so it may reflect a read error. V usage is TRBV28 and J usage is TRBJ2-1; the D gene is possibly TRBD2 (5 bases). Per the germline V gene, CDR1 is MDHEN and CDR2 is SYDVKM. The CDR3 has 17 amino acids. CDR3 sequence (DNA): TGTGCCAGCAGCTTTCGGGGAAGTTTCGCCATCAACAATGAGCAGTCCTTC. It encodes CASSFRGSFAINNEQSF.

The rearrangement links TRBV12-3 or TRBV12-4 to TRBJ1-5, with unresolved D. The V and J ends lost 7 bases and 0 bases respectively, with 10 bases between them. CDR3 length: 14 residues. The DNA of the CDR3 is TGTGCCAGCACCCTAAGGGCTAGCAATCAGCCCCAGCATTTT. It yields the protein CASTLRASNQPQHF.

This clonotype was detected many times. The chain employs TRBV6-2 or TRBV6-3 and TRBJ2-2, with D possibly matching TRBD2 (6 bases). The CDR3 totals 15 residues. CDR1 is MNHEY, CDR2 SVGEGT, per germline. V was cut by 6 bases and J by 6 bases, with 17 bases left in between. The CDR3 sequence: CASSLLSLASGELFF. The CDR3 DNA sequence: TGTGCCAGCAGCCTACTCTCTCTAGCGTCCGGGGAGCTGTTTTTT.

The DNA of the CDR3 is TGTGCCAGCAGCGTAGGGGACAGCAACTACGAGCAGTACTTC. Translated: CASSVGDSNYEQYF. This chain joins TRBV9 and TRBJ2-7; TRBD1 matches at 7 bases. There are 14 residues in the CDR3. V was pared by 0 bases and J by 3 bases, with 3 bases of the junction left unmatched. Germline CDR1 and CDR2: SGDLS and YYNGEE.

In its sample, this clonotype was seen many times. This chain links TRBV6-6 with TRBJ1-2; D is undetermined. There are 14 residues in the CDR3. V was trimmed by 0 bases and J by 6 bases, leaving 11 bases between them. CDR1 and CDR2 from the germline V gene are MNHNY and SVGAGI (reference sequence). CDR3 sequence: CASSYSPGSHGYTF. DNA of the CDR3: TGTGCCAGCAGTTACTCTCCTGGGAGCCATGGCTACACCTTC.

The CDR3 spells CSVEVRSGRPGTGELFF. CDR3 DNA: TGCAGCGTTGAAGTTCGGAGCGGGAGGCCGGGCACCGGGGAGCTGTTTTTT. The V gene is TRBV29-1, the J gene TRBJ2-2; TRBD2 aligns across 9 bases. Germline loops: CDR1 SQVTM, CDR2 ANQGSEA. The CDR3 sequence is 17 residues long. With V trimmed by 1 base and J by 4 bases, 10 bases remained unmatched.

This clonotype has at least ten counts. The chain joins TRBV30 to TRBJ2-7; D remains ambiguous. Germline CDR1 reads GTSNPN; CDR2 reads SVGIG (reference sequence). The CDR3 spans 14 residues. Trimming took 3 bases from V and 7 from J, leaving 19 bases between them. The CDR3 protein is CAWRPGPASREQYF. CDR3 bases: TGTGCCTGGAGGCCGGGTCCGGCGTCTCGGGAGCAGTACTTC.

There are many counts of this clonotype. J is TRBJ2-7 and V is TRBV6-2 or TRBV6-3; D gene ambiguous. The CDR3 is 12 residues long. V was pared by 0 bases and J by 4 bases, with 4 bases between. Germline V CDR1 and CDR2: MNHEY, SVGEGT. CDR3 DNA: TGTGCCAGCAGTTACTCCCCGTACGAGCAGTACTTC. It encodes CASSYSPYEQYF.

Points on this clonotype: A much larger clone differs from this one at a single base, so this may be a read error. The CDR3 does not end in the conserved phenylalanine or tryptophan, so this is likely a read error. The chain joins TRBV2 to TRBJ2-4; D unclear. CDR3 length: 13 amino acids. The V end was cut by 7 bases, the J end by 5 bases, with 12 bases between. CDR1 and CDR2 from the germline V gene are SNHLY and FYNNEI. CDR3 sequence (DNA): TGTGCCAGCACCAGTACGACGGAAAACATTCAGTACTCC. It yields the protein CASTSTTENIQYS.

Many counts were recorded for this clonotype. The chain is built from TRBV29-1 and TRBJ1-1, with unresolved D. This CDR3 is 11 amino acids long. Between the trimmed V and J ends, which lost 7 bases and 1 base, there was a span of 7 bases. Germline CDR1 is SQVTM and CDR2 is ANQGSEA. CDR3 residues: CSGTANTEAFF. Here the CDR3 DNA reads TGCAGCGGTACAGCGAACACTGAAGCTTTCTTT.

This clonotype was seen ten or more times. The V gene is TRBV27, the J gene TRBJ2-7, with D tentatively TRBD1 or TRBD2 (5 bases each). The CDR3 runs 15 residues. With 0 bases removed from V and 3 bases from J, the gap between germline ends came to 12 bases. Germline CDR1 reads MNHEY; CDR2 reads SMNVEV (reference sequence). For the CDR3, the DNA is TGTGCCAGCAGTTTATCGGGGGATTTGGGCTACGAGCAGTACTTC. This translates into CASSLSGDLGYEQYF.

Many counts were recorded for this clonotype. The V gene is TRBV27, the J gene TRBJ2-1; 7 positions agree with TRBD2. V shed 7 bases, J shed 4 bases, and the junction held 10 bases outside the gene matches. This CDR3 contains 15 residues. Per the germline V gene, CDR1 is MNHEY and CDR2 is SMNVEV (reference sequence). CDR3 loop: CASTGSGSPYNEQFF. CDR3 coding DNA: TGTGCCAGCACCGGTAGCGGGTCCCCGTACAATGAGCAGTTCTTC.

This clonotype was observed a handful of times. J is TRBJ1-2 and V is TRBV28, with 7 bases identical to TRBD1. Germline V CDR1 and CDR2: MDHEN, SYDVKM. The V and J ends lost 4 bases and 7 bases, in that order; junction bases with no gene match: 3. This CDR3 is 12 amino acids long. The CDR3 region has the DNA TGTGCCAGCAGTTGGGACAGCGGTGGCTACACCTTC. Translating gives CASSWDSGGYTF.

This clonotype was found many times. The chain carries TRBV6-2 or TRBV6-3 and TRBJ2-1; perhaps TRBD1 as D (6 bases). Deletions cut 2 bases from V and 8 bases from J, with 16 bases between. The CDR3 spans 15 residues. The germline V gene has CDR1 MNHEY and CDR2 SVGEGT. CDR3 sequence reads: CASSYAPGDWDEQFF. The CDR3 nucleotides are TGTGCCAGCAGTTACGCGCCAGGGGATTGGGATGAGCAGTTCTTC.

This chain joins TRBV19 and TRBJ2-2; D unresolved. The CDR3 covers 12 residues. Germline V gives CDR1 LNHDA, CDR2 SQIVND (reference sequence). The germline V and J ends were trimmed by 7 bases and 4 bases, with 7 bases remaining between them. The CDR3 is CASTQATGELFF. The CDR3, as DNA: TGTGCCAGTACTCAGGCCACCGGGGAGCTGTTTTTT.

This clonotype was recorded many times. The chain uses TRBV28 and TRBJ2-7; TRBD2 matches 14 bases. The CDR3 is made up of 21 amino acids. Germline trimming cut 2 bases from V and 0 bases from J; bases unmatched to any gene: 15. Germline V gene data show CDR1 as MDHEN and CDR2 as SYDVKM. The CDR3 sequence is CASSLMAGGLAGVGSSYEQYF. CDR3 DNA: TGTGCCAGCAGTTTAATGGCAGGGGGACTAGCGGGAGTGGGGAGCTCCTACGAGCAGTACTTC. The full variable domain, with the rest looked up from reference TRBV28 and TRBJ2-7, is DVKVTQSSRYLVKRTGEKVFLECVQDMDHENMFWYRQDPGLGLRLIYFSYDVKMKEKGDIPEGYSVSREKKERFSLILESASTNQTSMYLCASSLMAGGLAGVGSSYEQYFGPGTRLTVT.

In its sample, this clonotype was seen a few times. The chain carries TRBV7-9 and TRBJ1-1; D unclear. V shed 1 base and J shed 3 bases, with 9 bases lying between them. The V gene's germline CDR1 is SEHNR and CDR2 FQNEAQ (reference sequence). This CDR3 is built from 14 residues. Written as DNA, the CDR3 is TGTGCCAGCAGCTTAGAACGGGCCGACACTGAAGCTTTCTTT. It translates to CASSLERADTEAFF. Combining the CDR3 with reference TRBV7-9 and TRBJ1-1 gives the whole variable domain DTGVSQNPRHKITKRGQNVTFRCDPISEHNRLYWYRQTLGQGPEFLTYFQNEAQLEKSRLLSDRFSAERPKGSFSTLEIQRTEQGDSAMYLCASSLERADTEAFFGQGTRLTVV.

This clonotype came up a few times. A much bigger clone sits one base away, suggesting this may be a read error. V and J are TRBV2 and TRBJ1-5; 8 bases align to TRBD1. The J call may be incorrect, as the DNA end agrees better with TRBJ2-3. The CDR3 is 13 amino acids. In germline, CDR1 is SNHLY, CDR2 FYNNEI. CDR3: CASKQGEVQAQYF. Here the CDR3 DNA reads TGTGCCAGCAAACAGGGGGAAGTTCAGGCCCAGTATTTT.

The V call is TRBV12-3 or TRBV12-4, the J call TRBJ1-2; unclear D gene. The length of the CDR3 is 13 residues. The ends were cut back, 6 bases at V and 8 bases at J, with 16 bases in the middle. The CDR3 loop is CASSQGLGRGYTF. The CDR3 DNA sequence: TGTGCCAGCAGCCAAGGCTTAGGGCGCGGCTACACCTTC.

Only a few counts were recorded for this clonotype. CDR3 DNA sequence: TGTGCCTGGAGTGCACGGTTATATGGCTACACCTTC. Amino acids: CAWSARLYGYTF. This chain connects TRBV30 to TRBJ1-2; D unresolved. The CDR3 consists of 12 residues. The germline V and J ends were trimmed by 1 base and 5 bases, with 8 bases remaining between them. Germline values: CDR1 GTSNPN, CDR2 SVGIG (reference sequence). The full variable domain, rest sourced from reference TRBV30 and TRBJ1-2, is SQTIHQWPATLVQPVGSPLSLECTVEGTSNPNLYWYRQAAGRGLQLLFYSVGIGQISSEVPQNLSASRPQDRQFILSSKKLLLSDSGFYLCAWSARLYGYTFGSGTRLTVV.